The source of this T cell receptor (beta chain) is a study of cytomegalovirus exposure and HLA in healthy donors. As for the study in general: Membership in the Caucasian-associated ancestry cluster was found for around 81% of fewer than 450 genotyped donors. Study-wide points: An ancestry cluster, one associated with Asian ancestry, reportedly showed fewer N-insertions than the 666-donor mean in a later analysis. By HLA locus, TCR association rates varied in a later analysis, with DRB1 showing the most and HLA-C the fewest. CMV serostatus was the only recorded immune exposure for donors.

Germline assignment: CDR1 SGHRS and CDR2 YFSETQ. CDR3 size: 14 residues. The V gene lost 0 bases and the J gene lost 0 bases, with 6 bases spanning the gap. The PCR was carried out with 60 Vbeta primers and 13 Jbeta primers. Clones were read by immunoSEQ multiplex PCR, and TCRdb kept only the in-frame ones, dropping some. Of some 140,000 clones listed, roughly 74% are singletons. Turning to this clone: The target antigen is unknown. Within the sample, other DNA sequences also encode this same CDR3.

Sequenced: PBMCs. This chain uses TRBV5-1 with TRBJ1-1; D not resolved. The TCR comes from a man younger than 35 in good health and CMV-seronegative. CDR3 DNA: TGCGCCAGCAGCTTGGTTGGCCTGAACACTGAAGCTTTCTTT. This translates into CASSLVGLNTEAFF.